This paragraph reports one T cell receptor beta chain. Clones were sequenced by immunoSEQ multiplex PCR, and TCRdb holds only the in-frame ones, with some missing. The table has some 350,000 clones, roughly 87% seen once; the top ten hold 2.5% to 3.5%. This sample was taken from a study of blood T cell repertoires in COVID-19. Study-wide background: From T cells, B-cell-depleted T cells, or PBMCs came the material, which was cDNA or gDNA.

CDR1 is PRHDT and CDR2 is FYEKMQ in the germline V gene (reference sequence). The CDR3 covers 13 residues. Trimming shortened V by 6 bases and J by 5 bases, and 14 bases separated the two germline ends. In terms of age and location, participants ranged from roughly 18 to 100 years and lived in under 30 US areas. Clinical histories supplied by participants themselves formed the basis of cohort assignment. Two negative PCRs, clearance, or symptom resolution characterized the recovered Cohort 3 donors. The sequenced material came from PBMCs or T cells enriched from blood (not recorded which). The V and J genes are TRBV13 and TRBJ2-7; D is perhaps TRBD1 (6 bases). The sequence derives from a young woman who had recovered from COVID-19. CDR3 DNA: TGTGCCAGCAGGGCAGGGGCTTCCCACGAGCAGTACTTC. Translating it yields CASRAGASHEQYF.